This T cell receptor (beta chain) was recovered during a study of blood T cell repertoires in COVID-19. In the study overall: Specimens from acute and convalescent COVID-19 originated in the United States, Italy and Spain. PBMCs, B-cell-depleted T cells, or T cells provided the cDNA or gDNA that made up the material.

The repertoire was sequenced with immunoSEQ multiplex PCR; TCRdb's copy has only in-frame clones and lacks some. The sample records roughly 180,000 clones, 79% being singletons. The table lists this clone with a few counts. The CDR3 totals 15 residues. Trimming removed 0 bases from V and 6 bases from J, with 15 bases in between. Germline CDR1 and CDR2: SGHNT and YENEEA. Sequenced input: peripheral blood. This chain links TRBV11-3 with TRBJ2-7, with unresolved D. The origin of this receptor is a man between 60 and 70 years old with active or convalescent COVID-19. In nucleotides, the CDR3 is TGTGCCAGCAGCTTAGAAGCCCCGAGGCGGTTCGAGCAGTACTTC. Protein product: CASSLEAPRRFEQYF.